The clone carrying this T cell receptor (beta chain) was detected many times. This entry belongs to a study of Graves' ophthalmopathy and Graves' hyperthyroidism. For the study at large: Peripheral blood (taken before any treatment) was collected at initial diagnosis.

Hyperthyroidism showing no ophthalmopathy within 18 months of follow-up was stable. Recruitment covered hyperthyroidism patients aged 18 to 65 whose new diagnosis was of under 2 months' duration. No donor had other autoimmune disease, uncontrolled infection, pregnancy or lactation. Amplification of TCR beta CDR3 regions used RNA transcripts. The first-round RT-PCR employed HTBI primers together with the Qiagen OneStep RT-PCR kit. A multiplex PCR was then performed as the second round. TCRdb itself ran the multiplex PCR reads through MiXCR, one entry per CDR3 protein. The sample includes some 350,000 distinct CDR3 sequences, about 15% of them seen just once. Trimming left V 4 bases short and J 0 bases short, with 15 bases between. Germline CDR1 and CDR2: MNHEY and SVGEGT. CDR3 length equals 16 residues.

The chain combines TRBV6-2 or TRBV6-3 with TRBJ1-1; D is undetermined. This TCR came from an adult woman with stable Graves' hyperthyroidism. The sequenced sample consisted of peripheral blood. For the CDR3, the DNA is TGTGCCAGCAGTTGGAGGGCGAAGGAAATGAACACTGAAGCTTTCTTT. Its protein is CASSWRAKEMNTEAFF.